This passage covers 23 T cell receptor beta chains from one sample sequenced in a study of blood T cell repertoires in COVID-19. Using immunoSEQ multiplex PCR, the repertoire was profiled, and TCRdb retains in-frame clones only, with some absent. The sample includes 200,000 to 250,000 clones, around 78% of them seen just once. Sequencing was done on a sample of peripheral blood. The receptors shown here come from a woman between 65 and 79 years old with active or convalescent COVID-19.

This clone was observed a few times. The rearrangement uses TRBV5-1 and TRBJ2-1; 9 bases line up with TRBD2. The CDR3 extends over 15 amino acids. V shed 7 bases and J 3 bases; nucleotides not matched to a gene: 8. CDR1 and CDR2 (germline): SGHRS, YFSETQ. The CDR3 DNA is TGCGCCAGCGCCCCCCGACTAGCGGACTACAATGAGCAGTTCTTC. It codes for CASAPRLADYNEQFF. Complete variable domain (other parts from reference TRBV5-1 and TRBJ2-1): KAGVTQTPRYLIKTRGQQVTLSCSPISGHRSVSWYQQTPGQGLQFLFEYFSETQRNKGNFPGRFSGRQFSNSRSEMNVSTLELGDSALYLCASAPRLADYNEQFFGPGTRLTVL.

The chain couples TRBV7-9 to TRBJ1-4; D not certain. CDR1 is SEHNR, CDR2 FQNEAQ, per germline (reference sequence). CDR3 length: 16 amino acids. Trimming removed 5 bases at V and 1 base at J, with 14 bases between. The CDR3 loop reads CASSPRNAGTNEKLFF. Written as DNA, the CDR3 is TGTGCCAGCAGCCCCCGTAATGCGGGAACTAATGAAAAACTGTTTTTT.

The gene calls are TRBV5-1 and TRBJ1-2; possible D gene TRBD1, 6 bases. The CDR3 is made up of 15 amino acids. V lost 3 bases and J 3 bases, leaving 15 bases between the germline ends. Germline values: CDR1 SGHRS, CDR2 YFSETQ. Here the CDR3 DNA reads TGCGCCAGCAGCTCCGGGGGGACACCCTACTATGGCTACACCTTC. It yields the protein CASSSGGTPYYGYTF.

This clone appeared a single time. This chain connects TRBV2 to TRBJ2-5; TRBD1 is a possible D gene (5 bases). Germline loops: CDR1 SNHLY, CDR2 FYNNEI. V was shortened by 4 bases and J by 4 bases, with 13 bases between the two germline ends. This CDR3 comprises 14 residues. CDR3 sequence reads: CASSATGAPETQYF. As DNA, the CDR3 is TGTGCCAGCAGTGCTACAGGTGCTCCAGAGACCCAGTACTTC. Combining the CDR3 with reference TRBV2 and TRBJ2-5 gives the whole variable domain EPEVTQTPSHQVTQMGQEVILRCVPISNHLYFYWYRQILGQKVEFLVSFYNNEISEKSEIFDDQFSVERPDGSNFTLKIRSTKLEDSAMYFCASSATGAPETQYFGPGTRLLVL.

V and J are TRBV29-1 and TRBJ2-7; 9 bases are shared with TRBD1. The germline CDR1 and CDR2 sequences are SQVTM and ANQGSEA. The CDR3 spans 15 residues. J gave up 4 bases and V 4 bases, and 11 bases lay outside the gene matches. The CDR3 is CSVVRSGQGKYEQYF. Written as DNA, the CDR3 is TGCAGCGTTGTAAGGAGTGGACAGGGGAAATACGAGCAGTACTTC.

This clone was counted once. The rearrangement joins TRBV21-1 to TRBJ2-1; TRBD2 was called by the table and not checked on the DNA. TRBV21-1 is an annotated pseudogene. The CDR3 has 16 amino acids. CDR3 sequence: CASSSRETSGSVEQFF. In DNA, the CDR3 is TGTGCCAGCAGCTCCCGAGAGACTAGCGGGAGCGTTGAGCAGTTCTTC.

Comment on this clone: This sample also contains other DNA sequences that code for the same CDR3. The chain has TRBV18 and TRBJ2-7; possibly TRBD1 for D (5 bases). The CDR3 contains 14 residues. The ends were cut back, 3 bases at V and 5 bases at J, with 14 bases in the middle. Germline loops: CDR1 KGHSH, CDR2 LQKENI. The CDR3: CASSPREESHEQYF. CDR3 coding DNA: TGTGCCAGCTCACCCAGGGAAGAAAGCCACGAGCAGTACTTC.

This chain joins TRBV28 and TRBJ2-7; D gene unclear. The CDR3 contains 13 residues. CDR1 and CDR2 from the germline V gene are MDHEN and SYDVKM. V was clipped by 6 bases and J by 3 bases, with 12 bases between them. For the CDR3, the DNA is TGTGCCAGCAGGCAACAACCAGTCTACGAGCAGTACTTC. Protein product: CASRQQPVYEQYF.

The CDR3 region has the DNA TGTGCCAGTAGTAAGGACAGGGTTTCCTATGGCTACACCTTC. Its translation is CASSKDRVSYGYTF. This chain joins TRBV19 and TRBJ1-2; 8 nucleotides agree with TRBD1. Germline V gene data show CDR1 as LNHDA and CDR2 as SQIVND (reference sequence). CDR3 size: 14 residues. V shed 4 bases and J 4 bases; nucleotides not matched to a gene: 5.

The J gene is TRBJ2-1, the V gene TRBV11-2; no clear D gene. The CDR3 is made up of 15 amino acids. Per germline, CDR1 SGHAT and CDR2 FQNNGV. V was clipped by 1 base and J by 5 bases, with 12 bases between them. The CDR3, as DNA: TGTGCCAGCAGCTTAGTGGAGTTCGGCCACAATGAGCAGTTCTTC. Its protein product is CASSLVEFGHNEQFF.

J is TRBJ1-5 and V is TRBV30; 9 positions match TRBD1. The germline gives CDR1 GTSNPN, CDR2 SVGIG (reference sequence). Trimming at V came to 5 bases and at J to 6 bases, leaving 8 bases not matched to a gene. This CDR3 spans 14 amino acids. The CDR3 DNA follows: TGTGCCTGGGCCCCGGGACAGGGTTCTCAGCCCCAGCATTTT. It codes for CAWAPGQGSQPQHF.

For this clone: The same CDR3 arises from other DNA sequences in this sample as well. This rearrangement joins TRBV11-3 to TRBJ1-1; D unresolved. V was cut by 3 bases and J by 1 base, with 6 bases left in between. The CDR3 length is 13 residues. The germline V gene encodes CDR1 SGHNT and CDR2 YENEEA. The CDR3 here is CASSLAGNTEAFF. The CDR3 bases are TGTGCCAGCAGCTTGGCGGGGAACACTGAAGCTTTCTTT. The entire variable domain, with the rest obtained from reference TRBV11-3 and TRBJ1-1, is as follows: EAGVVQSPRYKIIEKKQPVAFWCNPISGHNTLYWYLQNLGQGPELLIRYENEEAVDDSQLPKDRFSAERLKGVDSTLKIQPAELGDSAVYLCASSLAGNTEAFFGQGTRLTVV.

This chain connects TRBV5-1 to TRBJ1-1; 7 nucleotides agree with TRBD1. Trimming took 2 bases from V and 5 from J; bases not matched to a gene: 9. Germline V gives CDR1 SGHRS, CDR2 YFSETQ. The CDR3 runs to 15 residues. The CDR3 protein is CASSFTGVGGTEAFF. CDR3 coding DNA: TGCGCCAGCAGCTTTACAGGGGTCGGTGGGACTGAAGCTTTCTTT.

V usage is TRBV5-6 and J usage is TRBJ1-2; 12 bases agree with TRBD1. The CDR3 spans 15 residues. With 0 bases clipped from V and 8 bases from J, the junction kept 5 bases outside the gene matches. Germline V CDR1 and CDR2: SGHDT, YYEEEE. This chain's CDR3 is CASSLVGTGGSGYTF. The CDR3 nucleotides read TGTGCCAGCAGCTTGGTAGGGACAGGGGGCTCAGGCTACACCTTC.

This clone was counted a few times. The chain combines TRBV4-1 with TRBJ1-2, with D possibly matching TRBD1 (6 bases). The germline V gene encodes CDR1 MGHRA and CDR2 YSYEKL. V was shortened by 5 bases and J by 4 bases, with 23 bases between the two germline ends. The CDR3 covers 17 residues. Here the CDR3 DNA reads TGCGCCAGCAGCGGATGGGACCACAGGGTTGGGACCTATGGCTACACCTTC. Amino acid sequence: CASSGWDHRVGTYGYTF.

V is TRBV2 and J is TRBJ2-5; no definite D call. Germline lookup yields CDR1 SNHLY and CDR2 FYNNEI. V was shortened by 7 bases and J by 1 base, with 7 bases between the two germline ends. This CDR3 spans 12 amino acids. The DNA of the CDR3 is TGTGCCAGCACGGCGGTCCAAGAGACCCAGTACTTC. It encodes CASTAVQETQYF. Drawing the rest from reference TRBV2 and TRBJ2-5, the complete variable domain is EPEVTQTPSHQVTQMGQEVILRCVPISNHLYFYWYRQILGQKVEFLVSFYNNEISEKSEIFDDQFSVERPDGSNFTLKIRSTKLEDSAMYFCASTAVQETQYFGPGTRLLVL.

This clone has just one count. This chain uses TRBV9 with TRBJ1-2, with 8 nucleotides matching TRBD1. This CDR3 contains 15 residues. V lost 5 bases, J lost 4 bases, and 10 bases stayed unmatched. CDR1 SGDLS and CDR2 YYNGEE come from the germline V gene. In DNA, the CDR3 is TGTGCCAGCAGTTCTCAGGGGGCTTTATCCTATGGCTACACCTTC. Its translation: CASSSQGALSYGYTF.

This rearrangement joins TRBV19 to TRBJ2-1; 8 bases fit TRBD2. V lost 5 bases, J lost 7 bases, and 10 bases stayed unmatched. CDR1 and CDR2 from the germline V gene are LNHDA and SQIVND (reference sequence). CDR3 length: 15 amino acids. DNA of the CDR3: TGTGCCAGTAGTCCACCGGGAGGGCTTCTAAATGAGCAGTTCTTC. This sequence encodes CASSPPGGLLNEQFF. Full variable domain (remainder filled in from reference TRBV19 and TRBJ2-1): DGGITQSPKYLFRKEGQNVTLSCEQNLNHDAMYWYRQDPGQGLRLIYYSQIVNDFQKGDIAEGYSVSREKKESFPLTVTSAQKNPTAFYLCASSPPGGLLNEQFFGPGTRLTVL.

The gene calls are TRBV21-1 and TRBJ1-3. TRBV21-1 is tagged as a pseudogene. CDR3 length: 17 amino acids. This CDR3 reads CASSKDQNGSSGNTIYF. DNA for the CDR3: TGTGCCAGCAGCAAAGATCAAAACGGTTCCTCTGGAAACACCATATATTTT.

The CDR3 is CASSPSDRPQYGYTF. In DNA, the CDR3 is TGTGCCAGCAGCCCCTCGGACAGGCCGCAGTATGGCTACACCTTC. V gene TRBV7-9 combines with J gene TRBJ1-2, with TRBD1 identical over 7 bases. V was clipped by 5 bases and J by 5 bases; unmatched bases: 11. The CDR3 is 15 residues long. Germline CDR1 is SEHNR and CDR2 is FQNEAQ (reference sequence).

The chain is built from TRBV28 and TRBJ2-7; TRBD2 agrees at 8 bases. Germline CDR1 is MDHEN and CDR2 is SYDVKM. The CDR3 contains 14 residues. The J segment lost 5 bases and the V segment lost 5 bases, leaving 8 bases of the junction unmatched. The CDR3 is CASSRAGELDEQYF. The CDR3 DNA sequence: TGTGCCAGCAGTCGAGCGGGAGAGTTGGACGAGCAGTACTTC.

The chain recombines TRBV18 with TRBJ1-1, with a possible D match to TRBD1 (5 bases). Trimming took off 3 bases at V and 0 bases at J, with 14 bases between the two ends. The CDR3 length is 16 residues. Per germline, CDR1 KGHSH and CDR2 LQKENI. The CDR3 bases are TGTGCCAGCTCACCCCAGGGAGGCCCAATGAACACTGAAGCTTTCTTT. Its translation is CASSPQGGPMNTEAFF.

V gene TRBV10-3 combines with J gene TRBJ1-2; TRBD1 agrees at 10 bases. CDR3 length: 16 residues. After removal of 4 bases from V and 6 bases from J, the junction contained 11 bases not matched to a gene. Germline assignment: CDR1 ENHRY and CDR2 SYGVKD. In DNA, the CDR3 is TGTGCCATCAGTGGACCTCCGGGACAGGGGCAAGATGGCTACACCTTC. This codes for CAISGPPGQGQDGYTF.